This T cell receptor beta chain was recorded in a study of radiation and T cells in renal cell carcinoma. Trimming removed 1 base at V and 1 base at J, with 14 bases between. Germline V gives CDR1 MNHEY, CDR2 SMNVEV (reference sequence). The CDR3 loop spans 16 amino acids. Using immunoSEQ multiplex PCR, the repertoire was profiled, and TCRdb retains in-frame clones only, with some absent. The sample records about 83,000 clones, roughly 83% being singletons. Documented time point: blood 4 weeks post-SBRT, at nephrectomy. Treatment reported: 15 Gy SBRT to primary tumor, nephrectomy 4 weeks later. Clear cell pathology was present in this patient's renal cell carcinoma.

This receptor was taken from a woman in her fifties or sixties with renal cell carcinoma. The sequenced sample was blood, obtained from a patient whose treatment included radiotherapy and nephrectomy. The genes are TRBV27 and TRBJ2-7; D ambiguous. Here the CDR3 reads CASSLWPRQVSYEQYF. CDR3 nucleotides: TGTGCCAGCAGTTTATGGCCTAGGCAGGTTTCCTACGAGCAGTACTTC.